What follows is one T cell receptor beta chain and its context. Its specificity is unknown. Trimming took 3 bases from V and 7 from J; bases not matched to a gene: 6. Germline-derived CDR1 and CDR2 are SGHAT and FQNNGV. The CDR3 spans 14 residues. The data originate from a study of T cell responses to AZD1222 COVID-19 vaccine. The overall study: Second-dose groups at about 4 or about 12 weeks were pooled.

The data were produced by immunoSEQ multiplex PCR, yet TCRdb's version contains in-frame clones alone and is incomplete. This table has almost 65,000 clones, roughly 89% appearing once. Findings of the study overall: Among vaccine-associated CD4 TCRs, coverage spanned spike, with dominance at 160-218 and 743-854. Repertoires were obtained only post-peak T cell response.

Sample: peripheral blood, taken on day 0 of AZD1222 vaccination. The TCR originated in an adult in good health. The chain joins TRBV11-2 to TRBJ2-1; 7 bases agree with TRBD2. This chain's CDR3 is CASSFPGLWNEQFF. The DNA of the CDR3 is TGTGCCAGCAGCTTCCCGGGACTATGGAATGAGCAGTTCTTC.